This T cell receptor beta chain was documented in a study of vaccination effects on CD4 cells after COVID-19. The data were produced by immunoSEQ multiplex PCR, yet TCRdb's version contains in-frame clones alone and is incomplete. Seen here are tens of thousands of clones, roughly 73% observed once, and the top ten hold approximately 9.9%. The culture ran for around ten days before CD4+ T cells were isolated. Testing of the vaccine recipients showed negative nucleocapsid antibodies and no prior SARS-CoV-2 infection. CDR1 and CDR2 (germline): SGHDT, YYEEEE. The CDR3 has 15 residues. Trimming removed 2 bases from V and 5 bases from J, with 14 bases in between. On this clone itself: The antigen is undetermined.

Study results and limitations: At late timepoints after vaccination, vaccine- and infection-induced clones shrank markedly. In healthy vaccinees, only 1 of 255 vaccine-induced clones cross-reacted with common cold coronaviruses.

This clonotype originated in a human donor who received a COVID-19 vaccine. V and J are TRBV5-6 and TRBJ2-1, with D tentatively TRBD1 (6 bases). The sample in question was CD4+ T cells from PBMCs cultured without peptide, obtained before COVID-19 vaccination. The CDR3 protein is CASSLVRPGDNEQFF. Written as DNA, the CDR3 is TGTGCCAGCAGCTTAGTTCGGCCAGGGGACAATGAGCAGTTCTTC.